What follows are 10 T cell receptor beta chains derived from one specimen sequenced in a study of blood T cell repertoires in COVID-19. Measured with immunoSEQ multiplex PCR; TCRdb has only the in-frame clones, and not every one. The data show about 250,000 clones, with around 90% seen just once and 0.9% to 1% held by the top ten. Sequencing used peripheral blood. Every receptor here comes from a woman in her 40s who had recovered from COVID-19.

The chain couples TRBV20-1 to TRBJ2-1; weak D call: TRBD1 (6 bases). The length of the CDR3 is 13 residues. The ends were cut back, 3 bases at V and 9 bases at J, with 15 bases in the middle. CDR1 is DFQATT and CDR2 is SNEGSKA in the germline V gene (reference sequence). The CDR3 DNA reads as TGCAGTGCTAGTTTTGGGGGCGTTTTTGAGCAGTTCTTC. Translation: CSASFGGVFEQFF.

V usage is TRBV19 and J usage is TRBJ1-4; a weak D match, TRBD1 (5 bases). The V end was cut by 6 bases, the J end by 0 bases, with 8 bases between. Per the germline V gene, CDR1 is LNHDA and CDR2 is SQIVND (reference sequence). The CDR3 is made up of 14 amino acids. CDR3 protein: CASSPRATNEKLFF. The CDR3 DNA reads as TGTGCCAGTAGCCCCAGGGCAACTAATGAAAAACTGTTTTTT.

The chain combines TRBV5-1 with TRBJ2-1; D is unclear. Germline V gene sequence: CDR1 SGHRS, CDR2 YFSETQ. Trimming removed 1 base from V and 0 bases from J, with 11 bases in between. The CDR3 is 16 residues long. The CDR3 protein is CASSLNAVTSYNEQFF. The CDR3 DNA reads TGCGCCAGCAGCTTGAACGCGGTAACCTCCTACAATGAGCAGTTCTTC. The whole variable domain, filled in from reference TRBV5-1 and TRBJ2-1, reads KAGVTQTPRYLIKTRGQQVTLSCSPISGHRSVSWYQQTPGQGLQFLFEYFSETQRNKGNFPGRFSGRQFSNSRSEMNVSTLELGDSALYLCASSLNAVTSYNEQFFGPGTRLTVL.

This chain joins TRBV28 and TRBJ1-2; a weak D match, TRBD1 (6 bases). The CDR3 covers 14 residues. V lost 1 base and J lost 4, with 10 bases in between. Germline CDR1 MDHEN, CDR2 SYDVKM. The chain's CDR3 is CASSLSAGVYGYTF. The CDR3 DNA follows: TGTGCCAGCAGTTTATCGGCAGGGGTCTATGGCTACACCTTC.

This sequence joins TRBV19 and TRBJ1-5, with D perhaps TRBD1 (5 bases). This CDR3 region has 18 residues. V was cut by 1 base and J by 0 bases, with 16 bases left in between. In germline, CDR1 is LNHDA, CDR2 SQIVND (reference sequence). The CDR3: CASSIAHGGIYSNQPQHF. CDR3 DNA sequence: TGTGCCAGTAGTATAGCCCACGGGGGAATCTATAGCAATCAGCCCCAGCATTTT. The variable domain in full, completed from reference TRBV19 and TRBJ1-5, reads DGGITQSPKYLFRKEGQNVTLSCEQNLNHDAMYWYRQDPGQGLRLIYYSQIVNDFQKGDIAEGYSVSREKKESFPLTVTSAQKNPTAFYLCASSIAHGGIYSNQPQHFGDGTRLSIL.

V is TRBV19 and J is TRBJ1-1, with 7 bases identical to TRBD1. Germline CDR1 reads LNHDA; CDR2 reads SQIVND (reference sequence). The CDR3 is 14 residues long. V dropped 6 bases and J dropped 1; count of bases not matched to a gene: 5. CDR3 sequence reads: CASRTPGGNTEAFF. The CDR3 DNA reads TGTGCCAGTAGGACCCCAGGGGGGAACACTGAAGCTTTCTTT.

The rearrangement uses TRBV10-3 and TRBJ1-6; 8 bases are shared with TRBD1. The CDR3 is 15 amino acids. CDR1 ENHRY and CDR2 SYGVKD come from the germline V gene. The trim removed 6 bases at V and 6 bases at J, leaving 7 bases unmatched. This CDR3 is CAISPRTGTNSPLHF. The CDR3 DNA reads as TGTGCCATCAGCCCACGGACAGGGACTAATTCACCCCTCCACTTT.

This chain joins TRBV6-2 or TRBV6-3 and TRBJ1-2, with D unresolved. V dropped 2 bases and J dropped 7 bases, with 8 bases sitting between them. The CDR3 has 12 amino acids. CDR1 MNHEY and CDR2 SVGEGT come from the germline V gene. CDR3 DNA: TGTGCCAGCAGTTACCCCCCGGTTGGCTACACCTTC. Translation: CASSYPPVGYTF.

This sequence joins TRBV11-3 and TRBJ2-1, with 9 bases aligning to TRBD2. CDR1 and CDR2 from the germline V gene are SGHNT and YENEEA. This CDR3 region has 13 residues. Germline trimming cut 3 bases from V and 13 bases from J; bases unmatched to any gene: 7. The CDR3 DNA reads TGTGCCAGCAGCTTGATGACTAGCGGAGCCCAGTTCTTC. This gives the protein CASSLMTSGAQFF.

The chain recombines TRBV5-8 with TRBJ2-7; D might be TRBD1 (6 bases). The CDR3 has 13 amino acids. Between the trimmed V and J ends, which lost 1 base and 10 bases, there was a span of 15 bases. Per the germline V gene, CDR1 is SGHTS and CDR2 is YDEGEE. The chain's CDR3 is CASSLFSGVRQYV. The DNA for the CDR3 is TGTGCCAGCAGCTTGTTTTCAGGGGTTAGACAGTACGTC.